Below are 27 T cell receptor beta chains sequenced from a single sample in a study of type 1 and type 2 diabetes patients. Genomic DNA was the PCR template. A primer set of 30 forward and 13 reverse primers amplified the CDR3. TCRdb reprocessed the multiplex PCR reads via MiXCR and lists one record per CDR3 protein. The data contain around 300,000 distinct CDR3 sequences, around 50% of them singletons. The sequenced sample was peripheral blood mononuclear cells (PBMCs). The receptors shown here come from a man younger than 35 with type 2 diabetes.

This clonotype appeared many times. The V and J genes are TRBV10-3 and TRBJ2-2; D is possibly TRBD1 or TRBD2 (5 bases each). V gave up 5 bases and J gave up 2 bases, with 9 bases separating them. The V gene's germline CDR1 is ENHRY and CDR2 SYGVKD. This CDR3 is 14 amino acids long. The CDR3, as DNA: TGTGCCATCAGTTGGGACGGCAACACCGGGGAGCTGTTTTTT. Amino acid sequence: CAISWDGNTGELFF.

In its sample, this clonotype was seen a few times. V is TRBV24-1 and J is TRBJ2-1; 7 bases are a match to TRBD1. J lost 8 bases, V lost 5 bases, and 11 bases had no gene match. There are 15 residues in the CDR3. In germline, CDR1 is KGHDR, CDR2 SFDVKD. CDR3 loop: CATSGGVTGRDEQFF. As DNA, the CDR3 is TGTGCCACCAGTGGGGGTGTGACAGGGCGTGATGAGCAGTTCTTC.

Details on this clonotype: A read error may be the cause here, since a much bigger clone is one base away. V is TRBV15 and J is TRBJ2-5; D not resolved. This CDR3 comprises 15 residues. CDR1 and CDR2 (germline): LNHNV, YYDKDF (reference sequence). CDR3 residues: CATSNPRRNQETQNF. CDR3 nucleotide sequence: TGTGCCACCAGCAATCCCCGCAGGAACCAAGAGACCCAGAACTTC.

The chain couples TRBV28 to TRBJ2-5, with 10 nucleotides matching TRBD2. Trimming at V came to 5 bases and at J to 4 bases, leaving 4 bases not matched to a gene. Germline loops: CDR1 MDHEN, CDR2 SYDVKM. The CDR3 is 14 residues long. CDR3 loop: CASSQAGGRETQYF. As DNA, the CDR3 is TGTGCCAGCAGTCAAGCGGGGGGGCGAGAGACCCAGTACTTC.

In its sample, this clonotype was seen many times. This rearrangement joins TRBV2 to TRBJ2-5; D is perhaps TRBD2 (7 bases). Germline V gives CDR1 SNHLY, CDR2 FYNNEI. V was cut by 0 bases and J by 4 bases, with 12 bases left in between. The CDR3 is 15 amino acids. The CDR3 coding sequence is TGTGCCAGCAGTGAAGCGGGGGGGCAGGGAGAGACCCAGTACTTC. It codes for CASSEAGGQGETQYF.

The sample holds a few counts of this clonotype. The rearrangement uses TRBV7-2 and TRBJ1-4, with 8 positions matching TRBD1. Germline V CDR1 and CDR2: SGHTA, FQGNSA. This CDR3 spans 14 amino acids. J gave up 8 bases and V 3 bases, and 5 bases lay outside the gene matches. CDR3 DNA sequence: TGTGCCAGCAGCTTGGAACAGGGGGGCGAAAAACTGTTTTTT. Translation gives CASSLEQGGEKLFF.

Written as DNA, the CDR3 is TGTGCCATCGGAAGAAACACTGAAGCTTTCTTT. Residues: CAIGRNTEAFF. This chain joins TRBV15 and TRBJ1-1; D call uncertain. The CDR3 covers 11 residues. Per the germline V gene, CDR1 is LNHNV and CDR2 is YYDKDF (reference sequence). V lost 10 bases and J lost 2, with 8 bases in between.

In its sample, this clonotype was seen many times. J is TRBJ2-7 and V is TRBV19; D may correspond to TRBD1 or TRBD2 (5 bases each). The CDR3 runs 15 residues. CDR1 is LNHDA and CDR2 is SQIVND in the germline V gene (reference sequence). The V gene lost 4 bases and the J gene lost 2 bases, with 15 bases spanning the gap. The CDR3 DNA follows: TGTGCCAGTAGTACCATTCAGGGACCCACCTACGAGCAGTACTTC. Translating gives CASSTIQGPTYEQYF. Using reference TRBV19 and TRBJ2-7 for the parts outside the CDR3, the full variable domain is DGGITQSPKYLFRKEGQNVTLSCEQNLNHDAMYWYRQDPGQGLRLIYYSQIVNDFQKGDIAEGYSVSREKKESFPLTVTSAQKNPTAFYLCASSTIQGPTYEQYFGPGTRLTVT.

The chain couples TRBV29-1 to TRBJ2-5; TRBD2 agrees at 7 bases. CDR1 and CDR2 from the germline V gene are SQVTM and ANQGSEA. The ends lost 0 bases at V and 4 bases at J; junction bases unmatched: 2. This CDR3 is built from 13 residues. The CDR3 sequence: CSVEEGRGETQYF. CDR3 bases: TGCAGCGTTGAAGAGGGGAGGGGAGAGACCCAGTACTTC.

This clonotype turned up a few times. V gene TRBV27 combines with J gene TRBJ2-3, with D unclear. V gave up 5 bases and J gave up 1 base, with 10 bases separating them. Germline CDR1 MNHEY, CDR2 SMNVEV (reference sequence). This CDR3 has 14 amino acids. DNA of the CDR3: TGTGCCAGCAGTCCCTACCTTGGCACAGATACGCAGTATTTT. Protein sequence: CASSPYLGTDTQYF.

The V and J genes are TRBV24-1 and TRBJ1-1; TRBD1 matches at 7 bases. The V gene end was trimmed by 7 bases and the J gene end by 3 bases; junction bases not matched to a gene: 10. Germline V gives CDR1 KGHDR, CDR2 SFDVKD. The CDR3 sequence is 15 residues long. The CDR3 sequence is CATRGTDTVYTEAFF. The CDR3 region has the DNA TGTGCCACCAGAGGGACAGATACGGTTTACACTGAAGCTTTCTTT.

This chain connects TRBV19 to TRBJ2-7; 9 bases agree with TRBD2. This CDR3 region has 15 residues. The trim removed 11 bases at V and 6 bases at J, leaving 17 bases unmatched. The germline CDR1 and CDR2 sequences are LNHDA and SQIVND (reference sequence). The CDR3 nucleotides are TGTGCCCGGCGGCCTAGCGGGGTCCGGGGTGGCGAGCAGTACTTC. It translates to CARRPSGVRGGEQYF.

The CDR3 DNA is TGTGCCATCAGGCTCGATGGACCCTTGTCGGATGGCTACACCTTC. Its translation: CAIRLDGPLSDGYTF. V gene TRBV10-3 combines with J gene TRBJ1-2; no clear D. The V end was cut by 6 bases, the J end by 6 bases, with 20 bases between. The CDR3 contains 15 residues. CDR1 and CDR2 from the germline V gene are ENHRY and SYGVKD.

This clonotype was seen ten or more times. The CDR3 region is CASWDNAWHF. CDR3 nucleotides: TGTGCCAGTTGGGACAACGCGTGGCATTTT. The chain uses TRBV2 and TRBJ1-5, with D possibly being TRBD1 (6 bases). The germline gives CDR1 SNHLY, CDR2 FYNNEI. The CDR3 is made up of 10 amino acids. Between the trimmed V and J ends, which lost 9 bases and 15 bases, there was a span of 15 bases.

Worth noting for this clonotype: One end of the junction does not line up with germline, which may come from a read error. The V call is TRBV19, the J call TRBJ1-1; unclear D gene. From germline, CDR1 is LNHDA and CDR2 SQIVND (reference sequence). The CDR3 loop spans 13 amino acids. CDR3 region: CANSRFYGTEAFF. The CDR3 DNA reads as TGTGCCAATAGTAGGTTTTATGGCACTGAAGCTTTCTTT.

On this clonotype itself: One base away lies a much larger clone, so this may be a sequencing read error. J is TRBJ2-7 and V is TRBV30; TRBD1 matches 9 bases. V trimming: 2 bases; J trimming: 4 bases; junction bases outside the gene matches: 6. Germline values: CDR1 GTSNPN, CDR2 SVGIG (reference sequence). The CDR3 has 14 amino acids. In nucleotides, the CDR3 is TGTGCCTGGAGTTCAACGGGACAGGGATACGAGCAGTACTTC. Protein: CAWSSTGQGYEQYF.

The V gene is TRBV19, the J gene TRBJ1-6; 8 positions agree with TRBD1. CDR3 length: 15 amino acids. From germline, CDR1 is LNHDA and CDR2 SQIVND (reference sequence). The J segment lost 5 bases and the V segment lost 6 bases, leaving 6 bases of the junction unmatched. The CDR3 DNA reads TGTGCCAGTAGCAACCAGGACAGGGATAATTCACCCCTCCACTTT. Translating it yields CASSNQDRDNSPLHF.

The chain carries TRBV5-1 and TRBJ2-7, with D perhaps TRBD1 (6 bases). The DNA end is a closer match to TRBJ2-5, so the J assignment may be wrong. Per germline, CDR1 SGHRS and CDR2 YFSETQ. The CDR3 spans 14 residues. This CDR3 reads CASSLSTGRETQYF. In DNA form, the CDR3 reads TGCGCCAGCAGCTTAAGCACAGGGCGGGAGACCCAGTACTTC.

Regarding this clonotype: This sequence may be a read error, since a much larger clone differs from it by one base. It is likely a read error, because the conserved phenylalanine at the end of the CDR3 is missing. The rearrangement uses TRBV6-6 and TRBJ2-3; 7 nucleotides align to TRBD1. With V trimmed by 6 bases and J by 4 bases, 7 bases remained unmatched. The V gene's germline CDR1 is MNHNY and CDR2 SVGAGI (reference sequence). The CDR3 covers 14 residues. The CDR3 loop reads CASSLGGSADTQYS. The CDR3 nucleotides are TGTGCCAGCAGCTTAGGGGGCAGCGCAGATACGCAGTATTCT.

This clonotype was detected only a few times. This chain connects TRBV20-1 to TRBJ1-2; TRBD1 is a possible D gene (5 bases). The V gene lost 5 bases and the J gene lost 8 bases, with 15 bases spanning the gap. The CDR3 has 12 residues. CDR1 is DFQATT and CDR2 is SNEGSKA in the germline V gene (reference sequence). The CDR3 DNA reads TGCAGTGCTCCAAAAGACAGCTGGGGCTACACCTTC. This gives the protein CSAPKDSWGYTF.

J is TRBJ1-1 and V is TRBV6-6; TRBD1 matches 8 bases. V was clipped by 6 bases and J by 12 bases; unmatched bases: 12. Germline assignment: CDR1 MNHNY and CDR2 SVGAGI (reference sequence). The CDR3 is 13 amino acids. As DNA, the CDR3 is TGTGCCAGCAGGCACAGGGGGATTATAGAAACTTTCTTT. Residues: CASRHRGIIETFF.

This chain uses TRBV4-2 with TRBJ2-1; D not certain. The length of the CDR3 is 16 residues. V gave up 1 base and J gave up 8 bases, with 18 bases separating them. From germline, CDR1 is LGHNA and CDR2 YNFKEQ. CDR3 sequence: CASSQVIQTFPDEQFF. As DNA, the CDR3 is TGTGCCAGCAGCCAAGTAATACAGACTTTTCCGGATGAGCAGTTCTTC.

In this sample, this clonotype turned up a few times. The V and J genes are TRBV7-8 and TRBJ2-2, with 10 bases identical to TRBD2. Germline V CDR1 and CDR2: SGHVS, FQNEAQ. V gave up 2 bases and J gave up 1 base; unmatched junction bases: 10. The CDR3 loop spans 19 amino acids. This CDR3 is CASSLRLSGGAGNTGELFF. CDR3 nucleotide sequence: TGTGCCAGCAGCTTAAGGCTCAGCGGGGGGGCCGGGAACACCGGGGAGCTGTTTTTT.

This clonotype was detected only a few times. The chain recombines TRBV10-2 with TRBJ2-1; 9 bases are a match to TRBD2. CDR3 size: 16 residues. J was trimmed by 3 bases and V by 2 bases; bases with no gene match: 5. Germline CDR1 and CDR2: WSHSY and SAAADI. The chain's CDR3 is CASSEDTSGFYNEQFF. The CDR3 nucleotides read TGCGCCAGCAGTGAGGATACTAGCGGGTTCTACAATGAGCAGTTCTTC.

This clonotype turned up a few times. V usage is TRBV9 and J usage is TRBJ1-4, with D possibly TRBD1 on 5 matching bases. V was cut by 8 bases and J by 3 bases, with 20 bases left in between. The V gene's germline CDR1 is SGDLS and CDR2 YYNGEE. The CDR3 length is 16 residues. This chain's CDR3 is CASSEGSGGANEKLFF. The CDR3 coding sequence is TGTGCCAGTTCGGAGGGGAGCGGGGGAGCTAATGAAAAACTGTTTTTT. Based on the CDR3 plus reference TRBV9 and TRBJ1-4, the full variable domain is DSGVTQTPKHLITATGQRVTLRCSPRSGDLSVYWYQQSLDQGLQFLIQYYNGEERAKGNILERFSAQQFPDLHSELNLSSLELGDSALYFCASSEGSGGANEKLFFGSGTQLSVL.

This chain uses TRBV20-1 with TRBJ2-1, with unresolved D. CDR3 length: 12 amino acids. Germline lookup yields CDR1 DFQATT and CDR2 SNEGSKA (reference sequence). Trimming shortened V by 3 bases and J by 2 bases, and 5 bases separated the two germline ends. The CDR3 is CSARGTYNEQFF. Here the CDR3 DNA reads TGCAGTGCTAGGGGAACCTACAATGAGCAGTTCTTC.

This chain links TRBV2 with TRBJ1-4; D may be TRBD1 (5 bases). CDR3 length: 15 amino acids. Germline CDR1 SNHLY, CDR2 FYNNEI. V lost 2 bases to trimming and J lost 0 bases, with 7 bases between them. The CDR3 coding sequence is TGTGCCAGCAGTGAACGGGGGGCAACTAATGAAAAACTGTTTTTT. It is translated as CASSERGATNEKLFF.